This entry is about one T cell receptor (beta chain). Regarding treatment: randomized to nivolumab then ipilimumab (arm A) or the reverse (arm B). DNA-damaging chemotherapy had not been given to any patient beforehand. Sorted cells were live CD3+CD8+, lacking CD19 and CD56, from PBMCs. Germline lookup yields CDR1 MGHRA and CDR2 YSYEKL. This CDR3 comprises 14 residues. Deletions cut 2 bases from V and 7 bases from J, with 9 bases between. Repertoires were generated with immunoSEQ multiplex PCR, while TCRdb's copy carries only in-frame clones and drops some. This sample has 8,500 to 13,000 clones, with 55% to 70% found just once. This entry is derived from a study of sequential checkpoint blockade in melanoma. For the study at large: Randomization was 1:1 between first-line nivolumab→ipilimumab and ipilimumab→nivolumab. Maintenance nivolumab came after either treatment sequence.

The material was CD8+ T cells sorted from blood (inferred from file names), obtained from a patient given nivolumab and ipilimumab in sequence. This sequence joins TRBV4-1 and TRBJ1-6; D possibly corresponds to TRBD1 (5 bases). The clonotype comes from a human donor with melanoma. DNA for the CDR3: TGCGCCAGCAGCCAAATACAGGAAAATTCACCCCTCCACTTT. Translation gives CASSQIQENSPLHF.